These 15 T cell receptor beta chains came from one sample sequenced in a study of T cells in Graves' hyperthyroidism and ophthalmopathy. Amplification targeted TCR beta CDR3 regions from RNA transcripts. TCR CDR3 regions were first amplified by RT-PCR with HTBI primers. TCRdb analysed the multiplex PCR reads with MiXCR anew, one entry per CDR3 protein. The sample carries about 560,000 distinct CDR3 sequences, around 17% recorded once. Sequencing was done on a sample of blood. These receptors all come from a woman aged 18-29 years with Graves' hyperthyroidism.

This clonotype was seen ten or more times. This chain links TRBV7-2 with TRBJ2-2; possibly TRBD1 for D (7 bases). From germline, CDR1 is SGHTA and CDR2 FQGNSA. Trimming removed 1 base from V and 6 bases from J, with 9 bases in between. The CDR3 totals 14 residues. The CDR3 DNA follows: TGTGCCAGCAGCTTAGTCAGGGGGGCCGGGGAGCTGTTTTTT. Amino acid sequence: CASSLVRGAGELFF.

This clonotype was recorded many times. The chain couples TRBV29-1 to TRBJ2-5; D possibly uses TRBD1 or TRBD2 (5 bases each). Germline-derived CDR1 and CDR2 are SQVTM and ANQGSEA. Trimming took 6 bases from V and 1 from J, leaving 12 bases between them. The CDR3 totals 13 residues. CDR3: CSVRDRGQETQYF. The CDR3 region has the DNA TGCAGCGTCCGGGACCGCGGCCAAGAGACCCAGTACTTC.

There are many counts of this clonotype. The chain carries TRBV12-3 or TRBV12-4 and TRBJ2-3; D assignment may be TRBD1 or TRBD2 (5 bases each). V was shortened by 5 bases and J by 1 base, with 16 bases between the two germline ends. This CDR3 has 16 residues. CDR3 protein: CASSRGPGPGTDTQYF. DNA of the CDR3: TGTGCCAGCAGTAGGGGCCCGGGACCCGGCACAGATACGCAGTATTTT.

The sample holds a few counts of this clonotype. The chain employs TRBV5-4 and TRBJ2-1, with unresolved D. Germline CDR1 is SGHNT and CDR2 is YYREEE (reference sequence). This CDR3 contains 13 residues. V shed 0 bases and J shed 5 bases, with 6 bases lying between them. CDR3 coding DNA: TGTGCCAGCAGCTTGGACCATCACAATGAGCAGTTCTTC. It is translated as CASSLDHHNEQFF.

This clonotype was seen only a few times. This rearrangement joins TRBV6-2 or TRBV6-3 to TRBJ2-5; a weak D match, TRBD1 (8 bases). V was pared by 7 bases and J by 1 base, with 19 bases between. Per germline, CDR1 MNHEY and CDR2 SVGEGT. The CDR3 is 16 amino acids. CDR3 sequence (DNA): TGTGCCAGCACCTCCGGACAGGGAGGGCTCCAAGAGACCCAGTACTTC. The encoded protein is CASTSGQGGLQETQYF.

This clonotype occurred many times. The chain employs TRBV7-2 and TRBJ2-1; D call uncertain. Trimming took 5 bases from V and 7 from J, leaving 9 bases between them. The germline V gene encodes CDR1 SGHTA and CDR2 FQGNSA. The CDR3 runs to 12 residues. The CDR3 nucleotides are TGTGCCAGCAGCCAAAAGATGAATGAGCAGTTCTTC. It encodes CASSQKMNEQFF.

To note about this clonotype: Because the CDR3 is missing its conserved closing phenylalanine or tryptophan, this is likely a read error. V usage is TRBV5-1 and J usage is TRBJ1-1; D perhaps matches TRBD1 (5 bases). V dropped 3 bases and J dropped 4 bases, with 10 bases sitting between them. The CDR3 is 13 residues long. CDR1 is SGHRS and CDR2 is YFSETQ in the germline V gene. The CDR3 coding sequence is TGCGCCAGCAGCTCCCGGGGGGGCACTGAAGCTTTCTCT. Translated: CASSSRGGTEAFS.

Only a few counts were recorded for this clonotype. The chain links TRBV5-6 to TRBJ1-2, with 7 bases matching TRBD1. Germline CDR1 SGHDT, CDR2 YYEEEE. The CDR3 contains 13 residues. V lost 4 bases and J lost 8; bases outside the gene matches: 8. CDR3 sequence (DNA): TGTGCCAGCAGCCCACAGGGGCGAGGGGGCTACACCTTC. It is translated as CASSPQGRGGYTF. Together with reference TRBV5-6 and TRBJ1-2, the CDR3 gives the full variable domain: DAGVTQSPTHLIKTRGQQVTLRCSPKSGHDTVSWYQQALGQGPQFIFQYYEEEERQRGNFPDRFSGHQFPNYSSELNVNALLLGDSALYLCASSPQGRGGYTFGSGTRLTVV.

The J gene is TRBJ2-2, the V gene TRBV10-3, with 7 bases that match TRBD1. The germline V gene has CDR1 ENHRY and CDR2 SYGVKD. The CDR3 is made up of 14 amino acids. The junction had 0 bases not matched to a gene; V was cut back by 4 bases and J by 1 base. CDR3 bases: TGTGCCATCAGTGGGACAGGGAACACCGGGGAGCTGTTTTTT. Its protein product is CAISGTGNTGELFF.

This clonotype was recorded at least ten times. The chain combines TRBV19 with TRBJ2-7; D possibly corresponds to TRBD2 (6 bases). CDR1 is LNHDA and CDR2 is SQIVND in the germline V gene (reference sequence). V was cut by 5 bases and J by 7 bases, with 12 bases left in between. The CDR3 loop spans 12 amino acids. CDR3 nucleotides: TGTGCCAGTAGTCTCACGGGAGAAGAGCAGTACTTC. Its translation: CASSLTGEEQYF.

V is TRBV7-9 and J is TRBJ1-3, with 9 bases matching TRBD1. CDR1 is SEHNR, CDR2 FQNEAQ, per germline (reference sequence). The CDR3 totals 13 residues. V lost 1 base and J lost 11; bases outside the gene matches: 3. The CDR3 here is CASSLGDRVSIYF. Written as DNA, the CDR3 is TGTGCCAGCAGCTTAGGGGACAGGGTATCCATATATTTT.

V is TRBV6-2 or TRBV6-3 and J is TRBJ2-1; possibly TRBD1 for D (6 bases). The CDR3 is made up of 15 amino acids. The V and J ends lost 6 bases and 8 bases respectively, with 20 bases between them. Germline V gene sequence: CDR1 MNHEY, CDR2 SVGEGT. CDR3 nucleotides: TGTGCCAGCAGACCCGGGACATTAGGGAACGATGAGCAGTTCTTC. This codes for CASRPGTLGNDEQFF.

The table lists this clonotype with many counts. CDR3 sequence reads: CASSRRLAGSTDTQYF. In DNA, the CDR3 is TGTGCCAGCAGCCGGAGACTAGCGGGGTCCACAGATACGCAGTATTTT. The genes are TRBV3-1 and TRBJ2-3; TRBD2 matches 11 bases. The CDR3 contains 16 residues. V was clipped by 4 bases and J by 2 bases; unmatched bases: 5. CDR1 LGHDT and CDR2 YNNKEL come from the germline V gene (reference sequence).

This clonotype has only a few counts. The chain is built from TRBV3-1 and TRBJ1-4; perhaps TRBD1 as D (6 bases). CDR1 and CDR2 from the germline V gene are LGHDT and YNNKEL (reference sequence). Trimming removed 4 bases from V and 5 bases from J, with 26 bases in between. This CDR3 is built from 19 residues. Here the CDR3 reads CASSPGATRGYKSNEKLFF. The CDR3 DNA is TGTGCCAGCAGCCCAGGGGCTACAAGAGGGTATAAGTCGAATGAAAAACTGTTTTTT.

This clonotype was seen many times. The chain joins TRBV5-1 to TRBJ1-6, with 10 bases fitting TRBD1. The V and J ends lost 0 bases and 9 bases, in that order; junction bases with no gene match: 0. This CDR3 contains 14 residues. Germline CDR1 and CDR2: SGHRS and YFSETQ. The CDR3 protein is CASSLGDRGSPLHF. The CDR3 DNA is TGCGCCAGCAGCTTGGGGGACAGGGGTTCACCCCTCCACTTT.